This T cell receptor beta chain derives from a study of Ad26.COV2.S vaccination and SARS-CoV-2 variants. Background on the study: The study gave Ad26.COV2.S intramuscularly, once or twice 56 days apart. Study observations and caveats: In TCR breadth and depth analyses, total T cell responses may have been underestimated. Vaccine recipients and placebo recipients showed similar non-spike TCR breadth.

As concerns this clone: What it recognizes is unknown.

Here immunoSEQ multiplex PCR was the method, and the copy in TCRdb shows in-frame clones only, minus some. The sample comprises about 350,000 clones, around 89% of which are singletons, and approximately 5% rests with the top ten. V gave up 0 bases and J gave up 6 bases; unmatched junction bases: 9. The CDR3 is 16 amino acids. Germline assignment: CDR1 SGHRS and CDR2 YFSETQ. Documented treatment: over 15 received Ad26.COV2.S at low or high dose, single or two shots; roughly five received placebo; per-sample allocation not given. At day 63 after the first vaccine or placebo injection, samples were drawn.

The source of this sequence is a person aged 18-65 years who received the Ad26.COV2.S COVID-19 vaccine or a placebo. This sample comprised peripheral blood, obtained in a trial of Ad26.COV2.S vaccine versus placebo. The chain recombines TRBV5-1 with TRBJ1-2; 9 bases are shared with TRBD1. This CDR3 reads CASSLDPNRGRDGYTF. The CDR3 DNA follows: TGCGCCAGCAGCTTGGACCCTAACAGGGGGCGAGATGGCTACACCTTC.